The 24 T cell receptor beta chains below come from one sample, sequenced in a study of control samples from healthy donors and cancer patients. Clones were sequenced by immunoSEQ multiplex PCR, and TCRdb holds only the in-frame ones, with some missing. The profile shows roughly 69,000 clones, 83% of them singletons. The sequenced sample consisted of blood. The receptors stem from a man aged 60 to 69 in good health.

The chain carries TRBV6-2 or TRBV6-3 and TRBJ2-1; 13 bases line up with TRBD2. V lost 6 bases and J lost 9; bases outside the gene matches: 11. This CDR3 has 16 residues. Per the germline V gene, CDR1 is MNHEY and CDR2 is SVGEGT. CDR3: CASSPRTSGSRSEQFF. The CDR3 DNA sequence: TGTGCCAGCAGCCCCCGGACTAGCGGGAGTCGGAGTGAGCAGTTCTTC.

This chain joins TRBV3-1 (or the pseudogene TRBV3-2) and TRBJ2-7, with a possible D match to TRBD2 (5 bases). There are 15 residues in the CDR3. The germline V gene has CDR1 LGHDT and CDR2 YNNKEL (reference sequence). Trimming cost V 1 base and J 4 bases, with 14 bases left between them. CDR3 residues: CASSQGPGSGYEQYF. The CDR3 region has the DNA TGTGCCAGCAGCCAAGGTCCGGGGTCCGGGTACGAGCAGTACTTC.

V is TRBV6-5 and J is TRBJ2-1; no definite D call. The V gene lost 8 bases and the J gene lost 0 bases, with 14 bases spanning the gap. The CDR3 spans 15 residues. Germline assignment: CDR1 MNHEY and CDR2 SVGAGI. The CDR3 DNA is TGTGCCAGCTTCGGAGTCGGAAGCTCCTACAATGAGCAGTTCTTC. Its protein product is CASFGVGSSYNEQFF.

The genes are TRBV9 and TRBJ2-1, with 7 bases aligning to TRBD2. V shed 4 bases and J 5 bases; nucleotides not matched to a gene: 6. The CDR3 totals 14 residues. CDR1 SGDLS and CDR2 YYNGEE come from the germline V gene. CDR3 sequence: CASSTRGGDNEQFF. CDR3 DNA: TGTGCCAGCAGCACCCGTGGGGGGGACAATGAGCAGTTCTTC. Full variable domain (outside the CDR3, taken from reference TRBV9 and TRBJ2-1): DSGVTQTPKHLITATGQRVTLRCSPRSGDLSVYWYQQSLDQGLQFLIQYYNGEERAKGNILERFSAQQFPDLHSELNLSSLELGDSALYFCASSTRGGDNEQFFGPGTRLTVL.

V usage is TRBV9 and J usage is TRBJ1-4; D perhaps matches TRBD1 (5 bases). Germline-derived CDR1 and CDR2 are SGDLS and YYNGEE. Trimming removed 3 bases from V and 4 bases from J, with 10 bases in between. This CDR3 has 14 residues. The CDR3 sequence: CASSAGTGNEKLFF. The CDR3 nucleotides are TGTGCCAGCAGCGCCGGGACTGGTAATGAAAAACTGTTTTTT.

The chain recombines TRBV28 with TRBJ1-2; 8 positions agree with TRBD1. The CDR3 runs 13 residues. With V trimmed by 10 bases and J by 0 bases, 4 bases remained unmatched. CDR1 and CDR2 from the germline V gene are MDHEN and SYDVKM. The DNA of the CDR3 is TGTGCCACTTGGGACAGGACTAACTATGGCTACACCTTC. Residues: CATWDRTNYGYTF.

The rearrangement uses TRBV5-1 and TRBJ1-5; tentatively, D is TRBD1 (5 bases). The CDR3 covers 15 residues. V lost 3 bases and J 3 bases, leaving 13 bases between the germline ends. CDR1 is SGHRS and CDR2 is YFSETQ in the germline V gene. For the CDR3, the DNA is TGCGCCAGCAGCTCGTCGGGAGGGGACAATCAGCCCCAGCATTTT. It specifies CASSSSGGDNQPQHF.

This rearrangement joins TRBV6-6 to TRBJ2-1; D is unclear. CDR3 length equals 11 residues. Germline values: CDR1 MNHNY, CDR2 SVGAGI (reference sequence). With 10 bases removed from V and 5 bases from J, the gap between germline ends came to 9 bases. The chain's CDR3 is CAISWNNEQFF. CDR3 sequence (DNA): TGTGCCATTTCATGGAACAATGAGCAGTTCTTC.

This chain connects TRBV29-1 to TRBJ1-1; D is undetermined. The germline gives CDR1 SQVTM, CDR2 ANQGSEA. There are 12 residues in the CDR3. Trimming stripped 4 bases from V and 5 bases from J, with 11 bases between. The chain's CDR3 is CSVGVLGTEAFF. CDR3 in DNA: TGCAGCGTTGGGGTATTGGGGACTGAAGCTTTCTTT.

The CDR3 bases are TGTGCCAGCAGCTTGGGCGGGAGCCTCCGGGAGACCCAGTACTTC. Encoded protein: CASSLGGSLRETQYF. The rearrangement joins TRBV7-3 to TRBJ2-5; 7 bases agree with TRBD2. Germline CDR1 is SGHTA and CDR2 is FQGTGA. The V segment lost 3 bases and the J segment 5 bases; nucleotides outside the gene matches: 9. The CDR3 extends over 15 amino acids. The variable domain in full, with the rest retrieved from reference TRBV7-3 and TRBJ2-5, is GAGVSQTPSNKVTEKGKYVELRCDPISGHTALYWYRQSLGQGPEFLIYFQGTGAADDSGLPNDRFFAVRPEGSVSTLKIQRTERGDSAVYLCASSLGGSLRETQYFGPGTRLLVL.

The gene calls are TRBV5-1 and TRBJ1-1; TRBD1 aligns across 8 bases. The CDR3 has 16 amino acids. V gave up 2 bases and J gave up 1 base; unmatched junction bases: 7. Germline V gene sequence: CDR1 SGHRS, CDR2 YFSETQ. CDR3 sequence: CASSLLPDRANTEAFF. CDR3 nucleotide sequence: TGCGCCAGCAGCTTACTCCCGGACAGGGCGAACACTGAAGCTTTCTTT.

This chain uses TRBV7-6 with TRBJ2-1; no definite D call. V was pared by 2 bases and J by 0 bases, with 8 bases between. The CDR3 is 15 residues long. Germline loops: CDR1 SGHVS, CDR2 FNYEAQ. DNA of the CDR3: TGTGCCAGCAGCTTATCAGACATCTCCTACAATGAGCAGTTCTTC. Residues: CASSLSDISYNEQFF.

The chain employs TRBV19 and TRBJ1-5; D uncertain. V gave up 4 bases and J gave up 6 bases, with 16 bases separating them. This CDR3 spans 15 amino acids. Germline lookup yields CDR1 LNHDA and CDR2 SQIVND (reference sequence). The CDR3 nucleotides read TGTGCCAGTAGTACCCTCGCTGTTTGGGGTCAGCCCCAGCATTTT. It yields the protein CASSTLAVWGQPQHF.

Worth noting for this clone: An end of the junction does not agree with germline; a read error may underlie this. The rearrangement joins TRBV3-1 (or the pseudogene TRBV3-2) to TRBJ2-7, with 8 bases identical to TRBD1. From germline, CDR1 is LGHDT and CDR2 YNNKEL (reference sequence). The CDR3 covers 12 residues. CDR3 protein: CASSQEQGERIF. As DNA, the CDR3 is TGTGCCAGCAGCCAAGAACAGGGGGAGCGCATCTTC.

The chain is built from TRBV19 and TRBJ2-7; no reliable D call. Germline CDR1 LNHDA, CDR2 SQIVND (reference sequence). This CDR3 has 15 amino acids. The V end lost 0 bases, the J end lost 0 bases, and 9 bases lay between the germline ends. In DNA, the CDR3 is TGTGCCAGTAGTATAGACTCCCCTGACTCCTACGAGCAGTACTTC. Translation gives CASSIDSPDSYEQYF.

The chain carries TRBV11-2 and TRBJ2-7; D is perhaps TRBD1 (6 bases). The ends were cut back, 1 base at V and 5 bases at J, with 9 bases in the middle. Germline-derived CDR1 and CDR2 are SGHAT and FQNNGV. CDR3 length: 13 residues. The CDR3, as DNA: TGTGCCAGCAGCTTAGGAGCAGGGGACGAGCAGTACTTC. This encodes CASSLGAGDEQYF. Filled out from reference TRBV11-2 and TRBJ2-7, the complete variable domain reads EAGVAQSPRYKIIEKRQSVAFWCNPISGHATLYWYQQILGQGPKLLIQFQNNGVVDDSQLPKDRFSAERLKGVDSTLKIQPAKLEDSAVYLCASSLGAGDEQYFGPGTRLTVT.

This rearrangement joins TRBV24-1 to TRBJ1-2; D is unclear. This CDR3 is 16 amino acids long. Trimming pared 3 bases from V and 4 bases from J, leaving 17 bases between. Per the germline V gene, CDR1 is KGHDR and CDR2 is SFDVKD. Here the CDR3 DNA reads TGTGCCACCAGTGATCTCCCCGGCAGAGATCTCTATGGCTACACCTTC. Residues: CATSDLPGRDLYGYTF.

V and J are TRBV4-1 and TRBJ1-4; 7 bases agree with TRBD1. The CDR3 has 16 amino acids. Trimming removed 1 base from V and 8 bases from J; junction bases left unmatched: 10. The germline gives CDR1 MGHRA, CDR2 YSYEKL. The CDR3 reads CASSQAADREYEKLFF. Written as DNA, the CDR3 is TGCGCCAGCAGCCAAGCCGCCGACAGGGAGTACGAAAAACTGTTTTTT.

J is TRBJ2-4 and V is TRBV7-3, with TRBD2 identical over 8 bases. This CDR3 is 17 amino acids long. Germline values: CDR1 SGHTA, CDR2 FQGTGA. V lost 5 bases to trimming and J lost 2 bases; unmatched junction nucleotides: 11. The CDR3 reads CASSEVSGGRTKNIQYF. CDR3 sequence (DNA): TGTGCCAGCAGCGAAGTATCGGGGGGGCGAACCAAAAACATTCAGTACTTC. Complete variable domain (other parts from reference TRBV7-3 and TRBJ2-4): GAGVSQTPSNKVTEKGKYVELRCDPISGHTALYWYRQSLGQGPEFLIYFQGTGAADDSGLPNDRFFAVRPEGSVSTLKIQRTERGDSAVYLCASSEVSGGRTKNIQYFGAGTRLSVL.

The chain's CDR3 is CASSLASSGTEAFF. The CDR3 bases are TGTGCCAGCAGCTTAGCCTCAAGTGGCACTGAAGCTTTCTTT. This chain connects TRBV11-2 to TRBJ1-1; no clear D. This CDR3 contains 14 residues. With 1 base removed from V and 4 bases from J, the gap between germline ends came to 10 bases. Germline-derived CDR1 and CDR2 are SGHAT and FQNNGV.

V and J are TRBV2 and TRBJ1-5; D ambiguous. Germline V gives CDR1 SNHLY, CDR2 FYNNEI. This CDR3 comprises 14 residues. The V and J ends lost 5 bases and 5 bases respectively, with 13 bases between them. The CDR3 sequence is CASSPSLRYQPQHF. The CDR3 DNA follows: TGTGCCAGCAGTCCGTCCCTGAGGTATCAGCCCCAGCATTTT.

The chain is built from TRBV20-1 and TRBJ2-1; 8 bases fit TRBD1. The CDR3 extends over 13 amino acids. Trimming cost V 3 bases and J 6 bases; bases outside gene matches: 4. Germline V CDR1 and CDR2: DFQATT, SNEGSKA (reference sequence). CDR3 amino acids: CSASEGQANEQFF. For the CDR3, the DNA is TGCAGTGCTAGTGAGGGACAGGCCAATGAGCAGTTCTTC.

The chain recombines TRBV4-3 with TRBJ1-3, with 11 positions matching TRBD1. V lost 5 bases to trimming and J lost 0 bases; unmatched junction nucleotides: 6. The CDR3 sequence is 17 residues long. The V gene's germline CDR1 is LGHNA and CDR2 YSLEER. The CDR3 protein is CASSADRGLFSGNTIYF. The CDR3 bases are TGCGCCAGCAGCGCGGACAGGGGGCTATTCTCTGGAAACACCATATATTTT.

The chain links TRBV19 to TRBJ2-1; TRBD2 agrees at 10 bases. V shed 7 bases, J shed 7 bases, and the junction held 7 bases outside the gene matches. In germline, CDR1 is LNHDA, CDR2 SQIVND (reference sequence). The CDR3 covers 14 residues. The CDR3 sequence is CASKREGRLNEQFF. CDR3 sequence (DNA): TGTGCCAGTAAGCGGGAGGGCCGTTTAAATGAGCAGTTCTTC. The full variable domain, rest sourced from reference TRBV19 and TRBJ2-1, is DGGITQSPKYLFRKEGQNVTLSCEQNLNHDAMYWYRQDPGQGLRLIYYSQIVNDFQKGDIAEGYSVSREKKESFPLTVTSAQKNPTAFYLCASKREGRLNEQFFGPGTRLTVL.